The next 10 T cell receptor beta chains were all read from a single sample in a study of cytomegalovirus exposure and HLA in healthy donors (dated by TCRdb to 2015 to 2018). The library was generated by the immunoSEQ multiplex PCR assay. The multiplex PCR relied on a mix of 60 forward primers for TCR Vbeta segments and 13 reverse primers for TCR Jbeta segments. TCRdb took over this immuneACCESS table, retaining in-frame rearrangements with V and J assigned. Such tables are incomplete; in checked studies, under half of the missing clones stem from an unresolved V gene, and the remainder is unexplained. Within this sample are some 150,000 clones, with around 79% of them counted one time only. The ten most abundant clones make up approximately 6.9% of the sample. The sample taken for sequencing was PBMCs. These receptors came from a woman aged 40 to 49 in good health and CMV-seropositive.

The chain joins TRBV5-1 to TRBJ1-1; D is perhaps TRBD1 (6 bases). The V gene's germline CDR1 is SGHRS and CDR2 YFSETQ. V was trimmed by 4 bases and J by 6 bases, leaving 13 bases between them. The CDR3 has 13 amino acids. This chain's CDR3 is CASSLRDTAEAFF. CDR3 coding DNA: TGCGCCAGCAGCCTCCGGGACACAGCTGAAGCTTTCTTT.

This clone was picked up a small number of times. The chain carries TRBV6-5 and TRBJ1-1; no reliable D call. This CDR3 contains 13 residues. V gave up 4 bases and J gave up 7 bases, with 13 bases separating them. Germline CDR1 MNHEY, CDR2 SVGAGI. CDR3 amino acids: CASSSKIGSEAFF. DNA of the CDR3: TGTGCCAGCAGTTCTAAAATTGGGAGTGAAGCTTTCTTT.

J is TRBJ2-1 and V is TRBV5-1; 11 bases line up with TRBD2. The germline V gene has CDR1 SGHRS and CDR2 YFSETQ. The junction had 7 bases not matched to a gene; V was cut back by 4 bases and J by 4 bases. The CDR3 spans 16 residues. CDR3 loop: CASSQYLAGGYNEQFF. The CDR3 nucleotides read TGCGCCAGCAGCCAATATCTAGCGGGGGGTTACAATGAGCAGTTCTTC.

This clone occurred a few times. J is TRBJ1-5 and V is TRBV5-6; D possibly corresponds to TRBD1 (5 bases). Germline lookup yields CDR1 SGHDT and CDR2 YYEEEE. This CDR3 spans 15 amino acids. The V gene lost 1 base and the J gene lost 3 bases, with 11 bases spanning the gap. CDR3 protein: CASSLSQGSNQPQHF. CDR3 nucleotide sequence: TGTGCCAGCAGCTTGTCGCAGGGATCCAATCAGCCCCAGCATTTT.

The chain is built from TRBV5-5 and TRBJ2-2; D is possibly TRBD1 (6 bases). Deletions cut 0 bases from V and 0 bases from J, with 6 bases between. The CDR3 is 15 amino acids. Germline V gene lookup returns CDR1 SGHKS and CDR2 YYEKEE (reference sequence). The CDR3 loop is CASSLAGANTGELFF. In DNA form, the CDR3 reads TGTGCCAGCAGCTTGGCAGGGGCGAACACCGGGGAGCTGTTTTTT.

The rearrangement joins TRBV9 to TRBJ2-2; TRBD2 aligns across 13 bases. Germline trimming cut 3 bases from V and 5 bases from J; bases unmatched to any gene: 16. CDR3 length: 20 residues. Looked up from germline, CDR1 is SGDLS and CDR2 is YYNGEE. The CDR3 protein is CASSGPGETSGGAGTGELFF. The CDR3 DNA is TGTGCCAGCAGCGGCCCCGGAGAAACTAGCGGGGGGGCCGGAACCGGGGAGCTGTTTTTT.

The chain combines TRBV9 with TRBJ1-3; D might be TRBD1 (6 bases). Trimming left V 2 bases short and J 0 bases short, with 12 bases between. The CDR3 is made up of 16 amino acids. CDR1 SGDLS and CDR2 YYNGEE come from the germline V gene. In nucleotides, the CDR3 is TGTGCCAGCAGCGTTTGGGACAAAGGCTCTGGAAACACCATATATTTT. Its translation: CASSVWDKGSGNTIYF.

The rearrangement uses TRBV7-6 and TRBJ2-3; 9 nucleotides align to TRBD1. The CDR3 covers 15 residues. The germline gives CDR1 SGHVS, CDR2 FNYEAQ. V trimming: 5 bases; J trimming: 4 bases; junction bases outside the gene matches: 7. Here the CDR3 DNA reads TGTGCCAGCAGCGTCGACAGGGGGGCCTCAGATACGCAGTATTTT. Amino acid sequence: CASSVDRGASDTQYF.

The V gene is TRBV1, the J gene TRBJ2-2; the table's D call TRBD2 went unverified against the DNA. TRBV1 is assigned pseudogene status. CDR3 length equals 18 residues. The CDR3 here is CTSSQDRLAGGCTGELFF. Written as DNA, the CDR3 is TGCACCAGCAGCCAAGATAGACTAGCGGGGGGTTGCACCGGGGAGCTGTTTTTT.

The rearrangement uses TRBV5-1 and TRBJ2-2; D possibly corresponds to TRBD2 (5 bases). The germline CDR1 and CDR2 sequences are SGHRS and YFSETQ. CDR3 length equals 17 residues. Trimming cost V 4 bases and J 3 bases, with 19 bases left between them. CDR3 sequence reads: CASSLPTSNLDTGELFF. The CDR3 region has the DNA TGCGCCAGCAGCCTACCAACTAGTAATTTGGACACCGGGGAGCTGTTTTTT.